The clone carrying this T cell receptor beta chain came up a few times. Each donor was a healthy Caucasian. The V end was cut by 3 bases, the J end by 3 bases, with 6 bases between. Looked up from germline, CDR1 is MNHEY and CDR2 is SVGEGT. The CDR3 has 13 residues. The data derive from a study of identical twins. TCRdb ran MiXCR on the 5' RACE reads and lists one entry per CDR3 protein. The data hold hundreds of thousands of distinct CDR3 sequences, with 18% observed a single time. The sample was also linked to a second study, of T cells expressing NK-cell markers. From that second work: Sorting of alpha-beta TCR T cells alone was achieved in several experiments with an anti-gamma-delta TCR antibody.

Sequencing was carried out using PBMCs. The origin of this receptor is a woman aged 18-29 years in good health. V gene TRBV6-2 or TRBV6-3 combines with J gene TRBJ1-5; D unresolved. CDR3 in amino acids: CASSYLSNQPQHF. In nucleotides, the CDR3 is TGTGCCAGCAGTTATCTCTCCAATCAGCCCCAGCATTTT.